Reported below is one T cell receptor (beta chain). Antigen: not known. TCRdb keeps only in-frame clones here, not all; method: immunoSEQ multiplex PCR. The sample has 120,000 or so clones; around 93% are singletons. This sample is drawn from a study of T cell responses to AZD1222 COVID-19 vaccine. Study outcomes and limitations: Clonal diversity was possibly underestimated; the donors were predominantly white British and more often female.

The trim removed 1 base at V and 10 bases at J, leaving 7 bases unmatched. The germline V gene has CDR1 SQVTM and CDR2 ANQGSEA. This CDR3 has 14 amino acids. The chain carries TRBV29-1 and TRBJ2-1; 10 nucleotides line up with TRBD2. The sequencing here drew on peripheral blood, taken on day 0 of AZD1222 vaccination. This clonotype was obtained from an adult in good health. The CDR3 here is CSVEVPGLAAEQFF. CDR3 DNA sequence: TGCAGCGTTGAAGTTCCCGGACTAGCGGCCGAGCAGTTCTTC.